This T cell receptor (beta chain) emerged from a study of CD8+ T cells in alopecia areata. cDNA reverse transcribed from extracted RNA served as the sequencing template. Produced via immunoSEQ multiplex PCR; TCRdb's table is partial and in-frame only. This table has 170,000 or so clones, about 60% appearing once. Germline V CDR1 and CDR2: SGHRS, YFSETQ. V shed 1 base and J shed 4 bases, with 8 bases lying between them. CDR3 length: 13 residues. Treatment reported: oral pan-JAK inhibitor, 5-10 mg twice daily. Material: CD8+ T cells sorted from blood, obtained at week 24, from a patient treated with tofacitinib. The TCR comes from a human donor with alopecia areata. The chain employs TRBV5-1 and TRBJ1-1; no reliable D call. The DNA for the CDR3 is TGCGCCAGCAGCTTGCGGGTCTTCACTGAAGCTTTCTTT. Translating gives CASSLRVFTEAFF.